Listed here are 30 T cell receptor beta chains from one sample, sequenced in a study of regulatory T cells in long-lasting Graves disease (dated by TCRdb to 2020 to 2022). Libraries were prepared through multiplex PCR. Sequencer: Illumina HiSeq 4000. iRepertoire HTBI primers and Arm-PCR amplification of CDR3 regions were used to construct TCR beta libraries. TCRdb reran the public reads through fastp at Q25 and MiXCR, keeping productive beta chains. Every entry covers one CDR3 protein and lists the most common genes and DNA from its rows. Recorded for this sample are about 660,000 distinct CDR3 sequences; 30% of them occurred a single time. The ten top clones hold 40% to 55% of the sample. This specimen's time point label, per the study, means: persistent/refractory GD, antithyroid drugs over 5 years with positive TRAb. RNA was extracted from PBMCs in TRIzol for both TCR sequencing and RNA sequencing.

Source: peripheral blood mononuclear cells (PBMCs), taken when the disease was refractory, from a patient treated with antithyroid drugs. The receptors come from a female donor with Graves disease.

The rearrangement links TRBV11-2 to TRBJ2-7; D ambiguous. In germline, CDR1 is SGHAT, CDR2 FQNNGV. V shed 1 base and J shed 2 bases, with 21 bases lying between them. CDR3 size: 18 residues. CDR3 amino acids: CASSLAQPLGALTYEQYF. The CDR3 coding sequence is TGTGCCAGCAGCTTAGCCCAACCACTTGGCGCTCTAACCTACGAGCAGTACTTC.

This clonotype was found a few times. The chain is built from TRBV29-1 and TRBJ2-2; 10 positions agree with TRBD1. With V trimmed by 6 bases and J by 6 bases, 10 bases remained unmatched. The germline gives CDR1 SQVTM, CDR2 ANQGSEA. This CDR3 has 15 residues. Here the CDR3 DNA reads TGCAGCGTAAACCGGGACAGGGGAGTTCCCGGGGAGCTGTTTTTT. It translates to CSVNRDRGVPGELFF.

The V call is TRBV11-2, the J call TRBJ1-3; D gene ambiguous. The V end lost 3 bases, the J end lost 2 bases, and 8 bases lay between the germline ends. The CDR3 sequence is 14 residues long. From germline, CDR1 is SGHAT and CDR2 FQNNGV. CDR3: CASSLMIAGNTIYF. The CDR3 region has the DNA TGTGCCAGCAGCTTGATGATTGCTGGAAACACCATATATTTT.

The V and J genes are TRBV2 and TRBJ2-2; TRBD1 matches at 11 bases. The CDR3 length is 15 residues. With V trimmed by 6 bases and J by 4 bases, 4 bases remained unmatched. Germline lookup yields CDR1 SNHLY and CDR2 FYNNEI. The CDR3 is CASSADRGPTGELFF. CDR3 coding DNA: TGTGCCAGCAGCGCGGACAGGGGGCCCACCGGGGAGCTGTTTTTT.

This chain joins TRBV6-2 or TRBV6-3 and TRBJ1-5, with unresolved D. Deletions cut 3 bases from V and 0 bases from J, with 15 bases between. The CDR3 runs 17 residues. In germline, CDR1 is MNHEY, CDR2 SVGEGT. CDR3: CASSYGRSLYSNQPQHF. The CDR3 DNA follows: TGTGCCAGCAGTTATGGCAGGAGCTTATATAGCAATCAGCCCCAGCATTTT.

The rearrangement links TRBV27 to TRBJ2-7, with a tentative D call TRBD1 (7 bases). V dropped 5 bases and J dropped 5 bases, with 19 bases sitting between them. The CDR3 has 15 residues. The germline V gene has CDR1 MNHEY and CDR2 SMNVEV (reference sequence). The CDR3 DNA is TGTGCCAGCAGTGCGGGACAGTCAATCGTCGACGAGCAGTACTTC. It encodes CASSAGQSIVDEQYF.

This clonotype showed up just a few times. The rearrangement joins TRBV10-3 to TRBJ1-2; TRBD1 matches 9 bases. Germline V gene sequence: CDR1 ENHRY, CDR2 SYGVKD. The J segment lost 8 bases and the V segment lost 5 bases, leaving 6 bases of the junction unmatched. The CDR3 has 13 residues. The CDR3 protein is CAISNRGLGGYTF. The CDR3 bases are TGTGCCATCAGTAACAGGGGGCTAGGCGGCTACACCTTC.

The genes are TRBV29-1 and TRBJ1-5, with D uncertain. Per the germline V gene, CDR1 is SQVTM and CDR2 is ANQGSEA. V was cut by 6 bases and J by 0 bases, with 15 bases left in between. The CDR3 sequence is 15 residues long. This CDR3 reads CSVSDEEGSNQPQHF. Here the CDR3 DNA reads TGCAGCGTATCGGACGAAGAGGGTAGCAATCAGCCCCAGCATTTT.

This rearrangement joins TRBV29-1 to TRBJ1-5, with a weak D call TRBD1 (5 bases). V lost 4 bases, J lost 0 bases, and 10 bases lay in between. Germline V gene data show CDR1 as SQVTM and CDR2 as ANQGSEA. The CDR3 extends over 14 amino acids. CDR3 DNA: TGCAGCGTTGTTCTAAGGGGTAGCAATCAGCCCCAGCATTTT. Its protein product is CSVVLRGSNQPQHF. The full variable domain, in which reference TRBV29-1 and TRBJ1-5 provide the parts outside the CDR3, is SAVISQKPSRDICQRGTSLTIQCQVDSQVTMMFWYRQQPGQSLTLIATANQGSEATYESGFVIDKFPISRPNLTFSTLTVSNMSPEDSSIYLCSVVLRGSNQPQHFGDGTRLSIL.

This clonotype was detected a few times. V gene TRBV3-1 combines with J gene TRBJ1-1; maybe TRBD1 (5 bases). Trimming shortened V by 1 base and J by 7 bases, and 13 bases separated the two germline ends. The CDR3 is 14 amino acids. The V gene's germline CDR1 is LGHDT and CDR2 YNNKEL (reference sequence). The CDR3 loop reads CASSQGARDREAFF. CDR3 bases: TGTGCCAGCAGCCAAGGAGCTAGGGACCGTGAAGCTTTCTTT. Combining the CDR3 with reference TRBV3-1 and TRBJ1-1 gives the whole variable domain DTAVSQTPKYLVTQMGNDKSIKCEQNLGHDTMYWYKQDSKKFLKIMFSYNNKELIINETVPNRFSPKSPDKAHLNLHINSLELGDSAVYFCASSQGARDREAFFGQGTRLTVV.

Here the CDR3 DNA reads TGTGCCAGCAGTTACGAAGGGTGCACCGGGGAGCTGTTTTTT. Its translation is CASSYEGCTGELFF. This chain joins TRBV6-5 and TRBJ2-2; D is uncertain. The V gene's germline CDR1 is MNHEY and CDR2 SVGAGI. The CDR3 totals 14 residues. The germline V and J ends were trimmed by 2 bases and 4 bases, with 8 bases remaining between them.

V usage is TRBV6-5 and J usage is TRBJ1-6; 7 nucleotides match TRBD1. This CDR3 has 17 amino acids. The V and J ends lost 4 bases and 4 bases, in that order; junction bases with no gene match: 10. Germline V gene sequence: CDR1 MNHEY, CDR2 SVGAGI. CDR3 in DNA: TGTGCCAGCAGTTGGGGAAGACCGGGACAGTATAATTCACCCCTCCACTTT. Translating it yields CASSWGRPGQYNSPLHF.

V and J are TRBV18 and TRBJ1-2, with 7 bases fitting TRBD1. Unmatched junction bases numbered 10, after V lost 5 bases and J lost 7 bases. CDR3 length: 14 amino acids. Germline assignment: CDR1 KGHSH and CDR2 LQKENI. The CDR3 loop reads CASSTDRVLGGYTF. CDR3 DNA sequence: TGTGCCAGCTCAACCGACAGGGTACTCGGTGGCTACACCTTC.

This clonotype showed up just a few times. V usage is TRBV6-1 and J usage is TRBJ1-3; no clear D. The germline gives CDR1 MNHNS, CDR2 SASEGT. Trimming pared 8 bases from V and 0 bases from J, leaving 8 bases between. The CDR3 runs 13 residues. This CDR3 reads CASRFSSGNTIYF. The CDR3 DNA is TGTGCCAGCCGGTTTAGCTCTGGAAACACCATATATTTT.

This clonotype was counted many times. The chain combines TRBV5-1 with TRBJ2-6; TRBD1 matches at 7 bases. Germline loops: CDR1 SGHRS, CDR2 YFSETQ. CDR3 size: 17 residues. Trimming at V came to 2 bases and at J to 0 bases, leaving 5 bases not matched to a gene. Written as DNA, the CDR3 is TGCGCCAGCAGCTTAAGACAGGGCGACTCTGGGGCCAACGTCCTGACTTTC. It encodes CASSLRQGDSGANVLTF.

The V gene is TRBV12-3 or TRBV12-4, the J gene TRBJ1-2, with D perhaps TRBD1 (6 bases). V lost 3 bases and J lost 6, with 14 bases in between. The CDR3 length is 14 residues. CDR3: CASSFIGQFNGYTF. The CDR3 coding sequence is TGTGCCAGCAGTTTTATTGGACAGTTCAATGGCTACACCTTC.

J is TRBJ2-7 and V is TRBV4-1; 7 positions match TRBD2. Germline V CDR1 and CDR2: MGHRA, YSYEKL. This CDR3 comprises 18 residues. V shed 0 bases, J shed 8 bases, and the junction held 19 bases outside the gene matches. CDR3 bases: TGCGCCAGCAGCCAAGATACGGGCGAAACTAGCGCCTTAGGACAGCAGTACTTC. Translating gives CASSQDTGETSALGQQYF.

The gene calls are TRBV14 and TRBJ1-2; TRBD1 matches at 10 bases. Germline trimming cut 0 bases from V and 8 bases from J; bases unmatched to any gene: 15. The CDR3 is made up of 18 amino acids. Germline V gene lookup returns CDR1 SGHDN and CDR2 FVKESK. CDR3 coding DNA: TGTGCCAGCAGCCAAGATAACCCCACCGGGGACAGGGGACTCGGCTACACCTTC. It specifies CASSQDNPTGDRGLGYTF.

The sample holds a few counts of this clonotype. V and J are TRBV20-1 and TRBJ2-5, with 9 bases that match TRBD1. The J segment lost 2 bases and the V segment lost 5 bases, leaving 6 bases of the junction unmatched. The length of the CDR3 is 14 residues. Germline V gives CDR1 DFQATT, CDR2 SNEGSKA (reference sequence). In nucleotides, the CDR3 is TGCAGTGCTGAACCGGGACAGGGACAAGAGACCCAGTACTTC. As protein: CSAEPGQGQETQYF.

This clonotype showed up just a few times. V and J are TRBV19 and TRBJ1-2; D gene ambiguous. Germline CDR1 and CDR2: LNHDA and SQIVND (reference sequence). V shed 10 bases and J shed 1 base, with 22 bases lying between them. The CDR3 is 16 residues long. CDR3: CATRKYTGEGNYGYTF. As DNA, the CDR3 is TGTGCCACCCGTAAATACACCGGCGAGGGTAACTATGGCTACACCTTC.

At least ten counts were recorded for this clonotype. The J gene is TRBJ1-2, the V gene TRBV2, with D perhaps matching TRBD1 (5 bases). Trimming shortened V by 10 bases and J by 1 base, and 19 bases separated the two germline ends. The CDR3 runs to 15 residues. The V gene's germline CDR1 is SNHLY and CDR2 FYNNEI. This CDR3 is CANRQNFGGNYGYTF. The DNA for the CDR3 is TGTGCCAACAGACAGAACTTCGGAGGTAACTATGGCTACACCTTC.

This sequence joins TRBV28 and TRBJ1-5; no clear D. CDR1 MDHEN and CDR2 SYDVKM come from the germline V gene. V was cut by 8 bases and J by 4 bases, with 12 bases left in between. The CDR3 totals 13 residues. Written as DNA, the CDR3 is TGTGCCAGCGAACTGTCGAGAAATCAGCCCCAGCATTTT. Translating gives CASELSRNQPQHF.

The count of this clonotype is one. The chain uses TRBV6-5 and TRBJ2-2; the D is unclear. This CDR3 contains 13 residues. Germline CDR1 and CDR2: MNHEY and SVGAGI. Trimming took off 2 bases at V and 10 bases at J, with 11 bases between the two ends. Here the CDR3 DNA reads TGTGCCAGCAGTTACCGACAACGCGAGGAGCTGTTTTTT. Encoded protein: CASSYRQREELFF.

A few counts support this clonotype. The V and J genes are TRBV28 and TRBJ2-2; D perhaps matches TRBD1 (6 bases). This CDR3 is built from 14 residues. V was pared by 3 bases and J by 4 bases, with 9 bases between. Looked up from germline, CDR1 is MDHEN and CDR2 is SYDVKM. The DNA for the CDR3 is TGTGCCAGCAGTTTCGACAGGACCACCGGGGAGCTGTTTTTT. It specifies CASSFDRTTGELFF.

The V and J genes are TRBV14 and TRBJ1-3; D not certain. Germline loops: CDR1 SGHDN, CDR2 FVKESK. Trimming shortened V by 1 base and J by 2 bases, and 9 bases separated the two germline ends. This CDR3 region has 15 residues. CDR3 loop: CASSQGSRTGNTIYF. The CDR3 DNA reads TGTGCCAGCAGCCAAGGGTCACGGACTGGAAACACCATATATTTT.

The V call is TRBV5-6, the J call TRBJ1-5, with D maybe TRBD1 (5 bases). Germline V gives CDR1 SGHDT, CDR2 YYEEEE. This CDR3 is built from 14 residues. Deletions cut 4 bases from V and 6 bases from J, with 14 bases between. Here the CDR3 DNA reads TGTGCCAGCAGCACCAGGGATGGGGCTCAGCCCCAGCATTTT. Its protein is CASSTRDGAQPQHF.

The CDR3 loop reads CASSSVPTGELFF. The CDR3 DNA follows: TGCGCCAGCAGCTCAGTCCCCACCGGGGAGCTGTTTTTT. The J gene is TRBJ2-2, the V gene TRBV5-1; D is undetermined. The length of the CDR3 is 13 residues. The V end lost 3 bases, the J end lost 4 bases, and 7 bases lay between the germline ends. Per germline, CDR1 SGHRS and CDR2 YFSETQ. Full variable domain (missing parts from reference TRBV5-1 and TRBJ2-2): KAGVTQTPRYLIKTRGQQVTLSCSPISGHRSVSWYQQTPGQGLQFLFEYFSETQRNKGNFPGRFSGRQFSNSRSEMNVSTLELGDSALYLCASSSVPTGELFFGEGSRLTVL.

This chain links TRBV20-1 with TRBJ1-4; no definite D call. Germline V lookup: CDR1 DFQATT, CDR2 SNEGSKA (reference sequence). Trimming pared 3 bases from V and 4 bases from J, leaving 12 bases between. CDR3 length: 14 amino acids. The CDR3 loop reads CSARRGQINEKLFF. The CDR3 region has the DNA TGCAGTGCTAGGCGTGGGCAAATTAATGAAAAACTGTTTTTT.

This clonotype has only one observation. V is TRBV6-9 and J is TRBJ2-6; TRBD1 might be the D (6 bases). CDR1 is MNHGY and CDR2 is SVAAGI in the germline V gene. V was pared by 3 bases and J by 0 bases, with 15 bases between. The CDR3 has 18 amino acids. In nucleotides, the CDR3 is TGTGCCAGCAGTTACGGGCTGACAGGTAGCTCTGGGGCCAACGTCCTGACTTTC. It translates to CASSYGLTGSSGANVLTF.

In this sample, this clonotype turned up a few times. The V call is TRBV20-1, the J call TRBJ1-6; possible D gene TRBD1, 5 bases. V was cut by 1 base and J by 9 bases, with 16 bases left in between. CDR1 DFQATT and CDR2 SNEGSKA come from the germline V gene (reference sequence). CDR3 length: 15 amino acids. CDR3 nucleotide sequence: TGCAGTGCTAGAGGGCAGGGAGGTCGCGGTTCACCCCTCCACTTT. This encodes CSARGQGGRGSPLHF.